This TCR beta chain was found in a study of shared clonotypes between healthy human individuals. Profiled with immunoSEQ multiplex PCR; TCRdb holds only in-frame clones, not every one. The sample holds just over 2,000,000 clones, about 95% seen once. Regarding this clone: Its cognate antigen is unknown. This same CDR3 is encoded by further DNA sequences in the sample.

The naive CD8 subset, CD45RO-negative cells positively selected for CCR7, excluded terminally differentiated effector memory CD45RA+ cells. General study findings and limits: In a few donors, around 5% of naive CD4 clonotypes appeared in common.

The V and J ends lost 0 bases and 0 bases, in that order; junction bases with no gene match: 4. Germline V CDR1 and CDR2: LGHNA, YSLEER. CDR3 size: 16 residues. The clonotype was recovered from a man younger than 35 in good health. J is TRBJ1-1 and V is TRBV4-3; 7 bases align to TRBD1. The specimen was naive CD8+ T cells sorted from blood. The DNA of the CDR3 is TGCGCCAGCAGCCAAGACTGGGACAGCTTGAACACTGAAGCTTTCTTT. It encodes CASSQDWDSLNTEAFF.